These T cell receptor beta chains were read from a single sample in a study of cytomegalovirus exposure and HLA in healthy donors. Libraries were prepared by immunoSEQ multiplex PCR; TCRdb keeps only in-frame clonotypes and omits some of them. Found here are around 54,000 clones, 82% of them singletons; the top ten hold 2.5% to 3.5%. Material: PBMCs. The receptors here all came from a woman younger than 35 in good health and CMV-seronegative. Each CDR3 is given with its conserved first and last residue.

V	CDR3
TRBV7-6	CASSFKFRRAQETQYF
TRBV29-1	CSVVVGAGGAEAFF
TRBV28	CASSPRAGNTEAFF
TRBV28	CASSLLFGGDTQYF
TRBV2	CASSEVDRGRPGYTF
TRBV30	CAYWGQARVSGANVLTF
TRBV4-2	CASSQQLAGGKDEQFF
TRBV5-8	CASRPRGNTEAFF
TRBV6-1	CASSGVVVGANQPQHF
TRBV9	CASSPGTSIYNEQFF
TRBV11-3	CASSSDRGSTGELFF
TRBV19	CASSIDTGGADSYNEQFF
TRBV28	CASSLHRDNYGYTF
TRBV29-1	CSVDPTGGYEQYF
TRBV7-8	CASSRTGDGEKLFF
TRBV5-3	CAREWANEQFF
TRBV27	CASSPVGRGYNEQFF
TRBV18	CASSPRTMNYNEQFF
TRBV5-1	CASSLGQTNTEAFF
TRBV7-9	CASSLAPGSWVETQYF
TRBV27	CASSFVSLADTQYF
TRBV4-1	CASSQTGLAFNEQFF
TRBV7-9	CASSPWTSGSMNEQYF
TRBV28	CASRPQGESYNEQFF
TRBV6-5	CASSEGAHTGELFF
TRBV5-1	CASSPAPLNRGSYNEQFF
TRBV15	CATSRYRSGRVGETQYF
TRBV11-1	CASSLWGGGDNEQFF
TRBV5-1	CASSLGQGAAKNIQYF
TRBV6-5	CASRAGTGSTATQYF
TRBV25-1	CASSEPHGNTEAFF
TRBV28	CASSSGQGYEQYF
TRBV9	CASSVGGEGNQPQHF
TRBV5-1	CASSSSGVGADTQYF
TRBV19	CATLGQGAEAFF
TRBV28	CASYTGTGRYEQYF
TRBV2	CASSEGRGGHRVNTGELFF
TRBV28	CASSHGDIWKLAGVVIF
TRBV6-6	CASSTGGAGDTEAFF
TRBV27	CASSLYSGKREQYF
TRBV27	CASSLEGRAGKVGYTF
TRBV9	CASSAQGSGANVLTF
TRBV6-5	CASSYPGLAGTYEQYF
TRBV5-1	CASSLKADSTDTQYF
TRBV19	CASSMSGTRHYEQYF
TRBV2	CASRSQREGSYEQYF
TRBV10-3	CAIKEREGYNEQFF
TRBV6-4	CASSDSGGAGANVLTF
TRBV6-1	CASSGDYTTGEQYF
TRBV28	CASSFEGQYF
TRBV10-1	CASSGISGSYNEQFF
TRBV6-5	CASSRRWQANTEAFF
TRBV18	CASSLEGSQPQHF
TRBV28	CASALPPPGRNTEAFF
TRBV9	CASSVATGDSEGYGYTF
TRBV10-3	CAINSGEYTGELFF
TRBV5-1	CASSLQENTGELFF